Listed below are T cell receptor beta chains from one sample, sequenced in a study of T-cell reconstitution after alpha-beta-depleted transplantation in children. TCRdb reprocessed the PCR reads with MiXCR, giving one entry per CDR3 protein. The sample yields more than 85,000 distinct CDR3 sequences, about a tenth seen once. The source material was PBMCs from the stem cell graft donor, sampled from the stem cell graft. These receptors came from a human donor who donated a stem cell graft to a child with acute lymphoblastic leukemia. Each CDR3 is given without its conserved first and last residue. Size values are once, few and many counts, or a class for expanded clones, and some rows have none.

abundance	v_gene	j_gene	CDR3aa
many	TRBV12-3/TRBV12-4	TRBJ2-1	ASSSFGRASSGSVVHEQF
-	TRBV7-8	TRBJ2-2	ASSLRGLDMGTGELF
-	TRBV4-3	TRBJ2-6	ASSQDGTGDTSGANGLT
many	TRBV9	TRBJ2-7	ASSVGGSTEQY
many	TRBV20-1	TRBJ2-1	SAYTPAVRGSYNEQF
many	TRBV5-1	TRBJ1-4	ASSGTADEKLF
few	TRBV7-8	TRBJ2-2	ASSLARVRTGELF
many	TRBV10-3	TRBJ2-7	AIRGGTGDIEQY
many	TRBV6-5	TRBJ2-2	ASSYVQNTGELF
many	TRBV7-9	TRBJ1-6	ASSSGIQNSPLH
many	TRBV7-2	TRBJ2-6	ASSGPGQGSGANVLT
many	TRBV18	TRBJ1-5	ASSSQGGQPQH
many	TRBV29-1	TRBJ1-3	SAVRGGGNTIY
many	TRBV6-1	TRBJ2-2	ASRGRGRTGELF
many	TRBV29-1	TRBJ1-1	SGCQRFGLEAF
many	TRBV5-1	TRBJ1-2	ASSFEGVEGYT
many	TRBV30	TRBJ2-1	AWSVGQGDEQF
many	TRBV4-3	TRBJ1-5	ASSEHRGPNQPQH
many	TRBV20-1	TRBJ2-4	SARAQIIAKNIQY
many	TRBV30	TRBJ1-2	AWISPSGYT
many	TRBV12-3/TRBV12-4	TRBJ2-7	ASSPRDPYEQY
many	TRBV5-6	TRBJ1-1	ASSLTGVTTEAF
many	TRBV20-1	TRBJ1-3	SASTPSSGNTIY
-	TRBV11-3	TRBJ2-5	ASSLGGGAGAVETQY
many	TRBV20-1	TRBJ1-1	SAGAGQSNTEAF
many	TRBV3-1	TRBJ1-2	ASSQLHREDGYT
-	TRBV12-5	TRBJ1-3	ASDNPPGGFSGNTIY
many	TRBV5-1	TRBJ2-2	ASSLVPKGLSGELF
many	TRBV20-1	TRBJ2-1	SAVTSGSLTDNEQF
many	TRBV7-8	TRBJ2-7	ASSVIIPTAYEQY
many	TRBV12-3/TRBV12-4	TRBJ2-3	ASSFYPGGHTDTQY
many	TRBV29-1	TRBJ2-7	SAVTTADSYEQY
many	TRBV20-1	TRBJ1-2	SASPGGQGGI
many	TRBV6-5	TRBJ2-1	ASRLQSSYNEQF
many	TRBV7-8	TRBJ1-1	ASSLVRGATRNTEAF
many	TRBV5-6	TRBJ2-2	ASSLSLGGSGTGELF
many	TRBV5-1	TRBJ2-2	ASSTRQGGTGELF